This T cell receptor (beta chain) appears in the sequencing data of a study of T cells in women clearing cervical HPV infection. This table comes from immunoSEQ multiplex PCR, and its TCRdb copy is limited to in-frame clones, with some not included. This sample's table has about 26,000 clones. The sequence was obtained from a woman between 18 and 69 years old with a cervical HPV16 infection that either progressed to CIN3+ or cleared (not recorded which). Sequenced sample: blood buffy coat.

Incomplete CDR3 DNA: TGTGCCAGCTCACCACCGACTAGCGCGAGAGATACG. Amino acid sequence: CASSPPTSARDT. The whole CDR3 protein reads CASSPPTSARDTQYF. The V gene is TRBV18, the J gene TRBJ2-3, with TRBD2 matching over 8 bases. From the germline J gene comes the end of the CDR3, since the read stops 3 residues before it. The germline V gene has CDR1 KGHSH and CDR2 LQKENI. The CDR3 consists of 15 residues. The junction had 4 bases not matched to a gene; V was cut back by 0 bases and J by 5 bases. Using reference TRBV18 and TRBJ2-3 for the parts outside the CDR3, the full variable domain is NAGVMQNPRHLVRRRGQEARLRCSPMKGHSHVYWYRQLPEEGLKFMVYLQKENIIDESGMPKERFSAEFPKEGPSILRIQQVVRGDSAAYFCASSPPTSARDTQYFGPGTRLTVL.